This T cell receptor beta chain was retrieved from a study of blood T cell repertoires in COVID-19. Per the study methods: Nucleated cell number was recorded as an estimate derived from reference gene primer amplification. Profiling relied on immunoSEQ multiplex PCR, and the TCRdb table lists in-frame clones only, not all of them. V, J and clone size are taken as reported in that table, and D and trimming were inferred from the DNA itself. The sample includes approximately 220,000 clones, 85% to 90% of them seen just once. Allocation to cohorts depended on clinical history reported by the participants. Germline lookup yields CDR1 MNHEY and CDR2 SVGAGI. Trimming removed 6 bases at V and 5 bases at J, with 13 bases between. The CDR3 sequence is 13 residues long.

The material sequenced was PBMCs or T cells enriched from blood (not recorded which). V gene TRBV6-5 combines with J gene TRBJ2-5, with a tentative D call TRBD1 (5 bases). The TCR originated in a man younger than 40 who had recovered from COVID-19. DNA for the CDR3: TGTGCCAGCAGAGCTACAGGCATGGAGACCCAGTACTTC. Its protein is CASRATGMETQYF.